The 30 T cell receptor beta chains in this list originate from one sample, sequenced in a study of T cells expressing NK-cell markers. After re-calling the 5' RACE reads, TCRdb lists one entry per CDR3 protein, DNA absent. The sample table includes hundreds of thousands of distinct CDR3 sequences. Sequenced sample: blood T cells: a sorted CD56 or NKG2C T cell subset, CD4+ or CD8+ T cells, or bulk PBMC T cells (not recorded which). The receptors come from a woman between 18 and 70 years old in good health.

The J gene is TRBJ1-5, the V gene TRBV12-3 or TRBV12-4; TCRdb indicates TRBD1, and absent DNA this call remains unverified. The CDR3 consists of 15 residues. The CDR3 is CASSLQGNSNQPQHF.

The V gene is TRBV4-3, the J gene TRBJ2-1; TCRdb's D call of TRBD2 is untestable without DNA. This CDR3 is built from 16 residues. Germline V gene lookup returns CDR1 LGHNA and CDR2 YSLEER. CDR3: CASSQLLAGGYNEQFF.

This chain uses TRBV4-3 with TRBJ1-2; TCRdb selects TRBD1, and the lack of DNA leaves this call unchecked. CDR1 and CDR2 from the germline V gene are LGHNA and YSLEER. This CDR3 spans 17 amino acids. CDR3 amino acids: CASSQEGAGGGSYGYTF.

The chain recombines TRBV6-5 with TRBJ1-1; TCRdb proposes TRBD1, but this gene call is untestable without DNA. This CDR3 has 14 residues. Per the germline V gene, CDR1 is MNHEY and CDR2 is SVGAGI. CDR3 in amino acids: CASSLGRANTEAFF.

This CDR3 is CASRPTGDLYEQYF. V and J are TRBV5-1 and TRBJ2-7; TCRdb selects TRBD1, and the lack of DNA leaves this call unchecked. This CDR3 has 14 amino acids. CDR1 and CDR2 from the germline V gene are SGHRS and YFSETQ.

The chain couples TRBV20-1 to TRBJ2-7; without DNA, the TCRdb call of TRBD2 cannot be checked. Germline V gives CDR1 DFQATT, CDR2 SNEGSKA (reference sequence). The CDR3 spans 13 residues. CDR3: CSARGLADYEQYF.

The chain couples TRBV5-1 to TRBJ2-5. Germline V gene sequence: CDR1 SGHRS, CDR2 YFSETQ. The CDR3 extends over 13 amino acids. The CDR3 spells CASSRSLGETQYF. The full variable domain, with the rest looked up from reference TRBV5-1 and TRBJ2-5, is KAGVTQTPRYLIKTRGQQVTLSCSPISGHRSVSWYQQTPGQGLQFLFEYFSETQRNKGNFPGRFSGRQFSNSRSEMNVSTLELGDSALYLCASSRSLGETQYFGPGTRLLVL.

This chain connects TRBV18 to TRBJ2-1. The CDR3 loop spans 13 amino acids. Germline CDR1 and CDR2: KGHSH and LQKENI. Here the CDR3 reads CASSPPEASEQFF.

The CDR3 protein is CASRSQPGQGVEGYTF. The V gene is TRBV5-1, the J gene TRBJ1-2; the TCRdb call, TRBD1, lacks DNA for checking. There are 16 residues in the CDR3. Germline loops: CDR1 SGHRS, CDR2 YFSETQ.

The V call is TRBV5-1, the J call TRBJ2-3; checking the TCRdb D call of TRBD1 is not possible without DNA. This CDR3 is 17 amino acids long. Per the germline V gene, CDR1 is SGHRS and CDR2 is YFSETQ. CDR3 sequence: CASSSGPTGSSTDTQYF.

The rearrangement links TRBV6-2 or TRBV6-3 to TRBJ2-3; TCRdb outputs TRBD1, but without DNA this stays unchecked. Germline V lookup: CDR1 MNHEY, CDR2 SVGEGT. The CDR3 extends over 15 amino acids. CDR3 in amino acids: CASSRTTTSTDTQYF.

The rearrangement joins TRBV20-1 to TRBJ2-2; TCRdb names TRBD1, which stays unverified in the absence of DNA. CDR3 length equals 14 residues. Germline V CDR1 and CDR2: DFQATT, SNEGSKA (reference sequence). The CDR3 is CSAPAWGATGELFF.

The chain has TRBV12-3 or TRBV12-4 and TRBJ1-2; TCRdb's D call of TRBD1 is untestable without DNA. The CDR3 totals 14 residues. The CDR3 here is CASRIQGGFFGYTF.

The chain has TRBV7-9 and TRBJ1-1; lacking DNA, the TRBD1 call made by TCRdb goes unchecked. This CDR3 has 14 residues. Looked up from germline, CDR1 is SEHNR and CDR2 is FQNEAQ (reference sequence). The CDR3 here is CASSTRDGHTEAFF. Full variable domain (rest looked up from reference TRBV7-9 and TRBJ1-1): DTGVSQNPRHKITKRGQNVTFRCDPISEHNRLYWYRQTLGQGPEFLTYFQNEAQLEKSRLLSDRFSAERPKGSFSTLEIQRTEQGDSAMYLCASSTRDGHTEAFFGQGTRLTVV.

The rearrangement joins TRBV20-1 to TRBJ2-1; lacking DNA, the TRBD1 call made by TCRdb goes unchecked. This CDR3 region has 15 residues. Germline CDR1 DFQATT, CDR2 SNEGSKA (reference sequence). This CDR3 is CSAATGTGSYNEQFF.

The chain links TRBV23-1 to TRBJ2-1; TCRdb returns TRBD2, unconfirmable since there is no DNA. TRBV23-1 qualifies as an ORF whose function is uncertain. This CDR3 has 19 residues. The CDR3: CASSQSRVRAHRSYNEQFF.

The chain recombines TRBV10-3 with TRBJ2-7. The CDR3 spans 14 residues. CDR1 and CDR2 (germline): ENHRY, SYGVKD. The CDR3 here is CAISEQGEIYEQYF.

The J gene is TRBJ2-3, the V gene TRBV15. Germline V gene lookup returns CDR1 LNHNV and CDR2 YYDKDF (reference sequence). The CDR3 is 14 residues long. The CDR3 reads CATTTRSSTDTQYF.

The CDR3 region is CSVELQGGLSSGNTIYF. This chain uses TRBV29-1 with TRBJ1-3; without DNA, the TCRdb call of TRBD1 cannot be checked. Germline CDR1 is SQVTM and CDR2 is ANQGSEA. The CDR3 spans 17 residues.

The J gene is TRBJ2-1, the V gene TRBV3-1. Germline lookup yields CDR1 LGHDT and CDR2 YNNKEL (reference sequence). The CDR3 length is 11 residues. The CDR3 protein is CASSSAVEQFF.

The CDR3: CSARAGTSESYEQYF. V and J are TRBV20-1 and TRBJ2-7; no DNA is available, so the TRBD2 call from TCRdb remains unchecked. The CDR3 is made up of 15 amino acids. Per germline, CDR1 DFQATT and CDR2 SNEGSKA (reference sequence).

The chain is built from TRBV12-3 or TRBV12-4 and TRBJ1-1; TCRdb returns TRBD1, unconfirmable since there is no DNA. The CDR3 length is 12 residues. CDR3 sequence reads: CASSNRGPEAFF.

The gene calls are TRBV20-1 and TRBJ1-1; as DNA is missing, the TRBD1 call by TCRdb cannot be tested. CDR1 DFQATT and CDR2 SNEGSKA come from the germline V gene (reference sequence). The CDR3 spans 16 residues. CDR3 loop: CSARPTGLSFNTEAFF.

The gene calls are TRBV7-9 and TRBJ2-2. This CDR3 region has 12 residues. The germline V gene has CDR1 SEHNR and CDR2 FQNEAQ (reference sequence). The CDR3 is CASSSKTGELFF.

The chain links TRBV4-2 to TRBJ2-7; TCRdb outputs TRBD2, but without DNA this stays unchecked. From germline, CDR1 is LGHNA and CDR2 YNFKEQ. The CDR3 consists of 15 residues. This CDR3 is CASSQEGQRLGEQYF.

The chain employs TRBV12-3 or TRBV12-4 and TRBJ2-1; TCRdb proposes TRBD2, but this gene call is untestable without DNA. The CDR3 is 15 amino acids. Here the CDR3 reads CASNPPGLAYNEQFF.

The V and J genes are TRBV20-1 and TRBJ1-5. This CDR3 is built from 14 residues. In germline, CDR1 is DFQATT, CDR2 SNEGSKA (reference sequence). The CDR3 protein is CSARERVGNQPQHF.

The J gene is TRBJ2-2, the V gene TRBV6-5; with no DNA, the TCRdb D assignment of TRBD1 cannot be verified. This CDR3 has 15 amino acids. Per the germline V gene, CDR1 is MNHEY and CDR2 is SVGAGI. The CDR3 loop is CASSWQGAGAGELFF.

J is TRBJ2-6 and V is TRBV5-6; the D gene TCRdb calls, TRBD2, cannot be checked with no DNA. This CDR3 is built from 19 residues. From germline, CDR1 is SGHDT and CDR2 YYEEEE. The CDR3 here is CASKPGLAITSSGANVLTF.

This chain uses TRBV20-1 with TRBJ2-3. The CDR3 runs 11 residues. CDR1 and CDR2 from the germline V gene are DFQATT and SNEGSKA (reference sequence). CDR3 sequence reads: CSARYTDTQYF.